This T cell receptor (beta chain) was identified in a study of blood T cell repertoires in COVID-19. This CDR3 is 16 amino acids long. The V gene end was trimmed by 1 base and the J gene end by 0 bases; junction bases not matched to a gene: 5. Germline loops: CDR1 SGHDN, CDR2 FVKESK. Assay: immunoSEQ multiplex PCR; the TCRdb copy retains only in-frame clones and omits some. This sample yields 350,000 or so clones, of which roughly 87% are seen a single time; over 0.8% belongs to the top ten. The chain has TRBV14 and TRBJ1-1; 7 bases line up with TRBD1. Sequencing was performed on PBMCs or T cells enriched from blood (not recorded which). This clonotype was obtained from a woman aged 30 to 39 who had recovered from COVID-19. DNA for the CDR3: TGTGCCAGCAGCCAAGTCGGGACAGTGATGAACACTGAAGCTTTCTTT. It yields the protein CASSQVGTVMNTEAFF.